The rows below give T cell receptor beta chains drawn from one sample of a study of CD8+CD57+ T cells in acquired aplastic anemia. A single record per CDR3 protein comes from TCRdb applying MiXCR to the reads. The sample holds under 250,000 distinct CDR3 sequences, more than 55% seen once. Source material: sorted CD4+, CD8+, or CD8+CD57+ T cells (not recorded which) from PBMCs. Receptors originate from a human donor with aplastic anemia. Each CDR3 is given with its conserved first and last residue. A D gene is named only where the DNA matches it firmly. Expanded clones get a size class; other rows say once, few or many, or leave the size out.

.	.	TRBV9	TRBJ1-6	CASAPEYTSPLHF	TGTGCCAGCGCTCCAGAGTATACTTCACCCCTCCACTTT
.	.	TRBV10-3	TRBJ1-6	CASSAGLYNSPLHF	TGTGCCAGCAGTGCAGGACTCTATAATTCACCCCTCCACTTT
.	few	TRBV20-1	TRBJ1-2	CSAPGGGVEGYTF	TGCAGTGCCCCGGGGGGTGGAGTAGAGGGCTACACCTTC
.	.	TRBV7-3	TRBJ2-3	CASSFPESGDSTDTQYF	TGTGCCAGCAGCTTCCCAGAGAGCGGCGATAGCACAGATACGCAGTATTTT
.	many	TRBV9	TRBJ1-6	CASSETDNSPLHF	TGTGCCAGCAGCGAAACAGATAATTCACCCCTCCACTTT
.	.	TRBV15	TRBJ1-6	CATSRDRGRTAYNSPLHF	TGTGCCACCAGCAGAGATAGGGGCAGGACTGCCTATAATTCACCCCTCCACTTT
TRBD2	.	TRBV7-2	TRBJ2-1	CASSPGLAGGNEQFF	TGTGCCAGCAGCCCCGGGCTAGCGGGAGGAAATGAGCAGTTCTTC
.	.	TRBV25-1	TRBJ1-6	CASSTTASPLHF	TGTGCCAGCAGTACCACGGCTTCACCCCTCCACTTT
.	.	TRBV2	TRBJ2-5	CASRLGYQETQYF	TGTGCCAGCCGACTGGGGTACCAAGAGACCCAGTACTTC
.	many	TRBV6-1	TRBJ2-7	CASSVDGVYEQYF	TGTGCCAGCAGTGTTGACGGAGTCTACGAGCAGTACTTC
.	few	TRBV7-9	TRBJ1-1	CASSLVRERTEAFF	TGTGCCAGCAGCTTAGTCAGGGAACGAACTGAAGCTTTCTTT
TRBD1	.	TRBV9	TRBJ2-2	CASSSGTGLSGELFF	TGCGCCAGCAGCTCAGGGACAGGGTTGAGCGGGGAGCTGTTCTTT
TRBD2	.	TRBV14	TRBJ2-2	CASSQGRGKTGELFF	TGTGCCAGCAGCCAAGGGCGGGGGAAGACCGGGGAGCTGTTTTTT
.	few	TRBV7-9	TRBJ1-1	CASSVLQEQAFF	TGTGCCAGCAGCGTGCTACAGGAGCAAGCTTTCTTT
TRBD1	.	TRBV5-1	TRBJ1-1	CASGTAGTEAFF	TGTGCCAGCGGGACAGCGGGTACTGAAGCTTTCTTT
.	many	TRBV20-1	TRBJ2-1	CSARDESHLTARGERFF	TGCAGTGCTAGAGATGAGTCCCATCTGACCGCACGTGGTGAGCGGTTCTTC
.	.	TRBV5-1	TRBJ2-7	CASQEGDGSYEQYF	TGTGCCAGCCAGGAGGGGGACGGATCCTACGAGCAGTACTTC
.	many	TRBV4-1	TRBJ2-1	CASSQDDRNNNEQFF	TGCGCCAGCAGCCAAGATGACAGAAATAACAATGAGCAGTTCTTC
.	few	TRBV20-1	TRBJ2-7	CSARRYEQYF	TGCAGTGCTAGGAGGTACGAGCAGTACTTC
.	.	TRBV29-1	TRBJ2-5	CSVGPPGITGETQYF	TGCAGCGTTGGACCACCGGGCATTACCGGAGAGACCCAGTACTTC
TRBD2	.	TRBV20-1	TRBJ2-1	CSASRTSGEANEQFF	TGCAGTGCTAGCCGGACTAGCGGGGAGGCAAATGAGCAGTTCTTC
.	.	TRBV15	TRBJ2-7	CATSPGTGVYEQYF	TGTGCCACCAGCCCCGGGACTGGGGTTTACGAGCAGTACTTC
.	once	TRBV12-3/TRBV12-4	TRBJ2-5	CASCDNQETQYF	TGTGCCAGCTGTGATAACCAAGAGACCCAGTACTTC
TRBD2	.	TRBV5-1	TRBJ2-7	CASSLVTSAYEQYF	TGCGCCAGCAGCTTGGTGACTAGCGCCTACGAGCAGTACTTC
TRBD2	few	TRBV10-3	TRBJ2-2	CAISEVSSGATGELFF	TGTGCCATCAGTGAGGTCTCGAGCGGGGCGACCGGGGAGCTGTTTTTT
.	many	TRBV19	TRBJ2-7	CASSIGVGYEQYF	TGTGCCAGTAGTATTGGGGTCGGCTACGAGCAGTACTTC
TRBD2	.	TRBV20-1	TRBJ2-3	CSALGLAVDTQYF	TGCAGTGCCCTAGGACTAGCGGTCGATACGCAGTATTTT
TRBD1	.	TRBV10-3	TRBJ1-5	CAISPDRAHNQPQHF	TGTGCCATCAGTCCGGACAGGGCGCACAATCAGCCCCAGCATTTT
TRBD1	few	TRBV12-3/TRBV12-4	TRBJ2-7	CASRLVGQGAYEQYF	TGTGCCAGCAGACTGGTGGGACAGGGGGCCTACGAGCAGTACTTC
.	few	TRBV20-1	TRBJ2-7	CSARVPQGYDYEQYF	TGCAGTGCTCGTGTCCCGCAGGGGTACGACTACGAGCAGTACTTC
.	once	TRBV20-1	TRBJ2-1	CSAPRAAYNEQFF	TGCAGTGCTCCCCGGGCAGCCTACAATGAGCAGTTCTTC
.	.	TRBV20-1	TRBJ1-2	CSARQGKTLVSYGYTF	TGCAGTGCTAGACAGGGGAAAACACTCGTTAGCTATGGCTACACCTTC
TRBD2	.	TRBV24-1	TRBJ2-5	CATSDEVGTSAHRETQYF	TGTGCCACCAGTGATGAGGTTGGGACTAGCGCCCACCGAGAGACCCAGTACTTC
TRBD1	many	TRBV27	TRBJ2-7	CASSPWDRLYEQYF	TGTGCCAGCAGCCCATGGGACAGGCTTTACGAGCAGTACTTC
TRBD1	.	TRBV25-1	TRBJ2-5	CASSEGTGGWETQYF	TGTGCCAGCAGTGAGGGGACAGGGGGCTGGGAGACCCAGTACTTC
TRBD1	.	TRBV10-3	TRBJ1-6	CASRTGARSDSPLHF	TGTGCCTCAAGGACAGGGGCTAGGAGTGATTCACCCCTCCACTTT
TRBD1	many	TRBV9	TRBJ2-2	CASSAPGTGITGELFF	TGTGCCAGCAGCGCCCCCGGGACAGGGATCACCGGGGAGCTGTTTTTT
.	.	TRBV7-8	TRBJ2-7	CASSLEREYEQYF	TGTGCCAGCAGCTTAGAACGTGAGTACGAGCAGTACTTC
TRBD1	.	TRBV2	TRBJ2-1	CASNLDRNNEQFF	TGTGCCAGCAACCTGGACAGGAACAATGAGCAGTTCTTC
.	.	TRBV20-1	TRBJ1-2	CSADAAGTGNYGYTF	TGCAGTGCTGATGCCGCTGGGACGGGTAACTATGGCTACACCTTC
.	.	TRBV5-6	TRBJ2-7	CASTPGVVLREQYF	TGTGCCAGCACTCCAGGGGTTGTCCTACGAGAGCAGTACTTC
.	.	TRBV7-6	TRBJ1-2	CASSSDSLGGYTF	TGTGCCAGCAGCTCGGACAGTCTCGGGGGCTACACCTTC
.	.	TRBV24-1	TRBJ1-2	CATSDGGYRNYGYTF	TGTGCCACCAGTGATGGAGGGTACAGAAACTATGGCTACACCTTC
TRBD1	.	TRBV20-1	TRBJ1-2	CSASFSGTDSLYGYTF	TGCAGTGCTAGCTTTTCGGGGACAGACTCTTTATATGGCTACACCTTC
.	few	TRBV7-3	TRBJ2-2	CASSLFGELFF	TGTGCCAGCAGCTTATTTGGGGAGCTGTTTTTT
TRBD2	once	TRBV7-8	TRBJ2-3	CASSLRLAGDTQYF	TGTGCCAGCAGCTTACGGCTAGCGGGAGATACGCAGTATTTT
TRBD2	.	TRBV10-3	TRBJ2-1	CAISPGLAHYNEQFF	TGTGCCATCAGCCCGGGACTAGCCCATTACAATGAGCAGTTCTTC
.	.	TRBV19	TRBJ1-2	CASSIGDTHNYGYTF	TGTGCCAGTAGTATTGGGGACACTCATAACTATGGCTACACCTTC
.	many	TRBV5-1	TRBJ1-1	CASSLVVENTEAFF	TGCGCCAGCAGCTTGGTAGTGGAGAACACTGAAGCTTTCTTT